This entry concerns a single TCR beta chain. Its target is not known. This specimen belongs to a study of T cell repertoires in cytomegalovirus infection. Study context: Selection of CMV epitopes for the study included recently identified HLA-C-restricted and well-studied HLA-B-restricted ones. An indication of both CMV infection and matching HLA type came from public TCR beta signatures.

TCRdb reprocessed the reads via MiXCR and lists one record per CDR3 protein. Among 110,000 to 150,000 distinct CDR3 sequences listed, around 30% were seen once. Broader study findings: Dominating the ex vivo response were HLA-C-restricted CMV-specific TCR beta clonotypes. Cumulative frequency of public TCR beta families picked out carriers of CMV plus the relevant HLA.

This CDR3 region has 17 residues. Per germline, CDR1 SGHAT and CDR2 FQNNGV. V shed 4 bases, J shed 0 bases, and the junction held 11 bases outside the gene matches. The sequence was collected from a human donor in good health (CMV status not recorded). Some clones in this sample may be carry-over from other donors' samples. Here the sequenced sample was CD8+ T cells from cultured PBMCs, taken from culture after CMV antigen stimulation. The chain joins TRBV11-2 to TRBJ1-1, with TRBD1 matching over 7 bases. The CDR3 loop reads CASSSGQSILLNTEAFF. The CDR3 region has the DNA TGTGCCAGCAGCTCGGGACAGTCAATACTCTTGAACACTGAAGCTTTCTTT.